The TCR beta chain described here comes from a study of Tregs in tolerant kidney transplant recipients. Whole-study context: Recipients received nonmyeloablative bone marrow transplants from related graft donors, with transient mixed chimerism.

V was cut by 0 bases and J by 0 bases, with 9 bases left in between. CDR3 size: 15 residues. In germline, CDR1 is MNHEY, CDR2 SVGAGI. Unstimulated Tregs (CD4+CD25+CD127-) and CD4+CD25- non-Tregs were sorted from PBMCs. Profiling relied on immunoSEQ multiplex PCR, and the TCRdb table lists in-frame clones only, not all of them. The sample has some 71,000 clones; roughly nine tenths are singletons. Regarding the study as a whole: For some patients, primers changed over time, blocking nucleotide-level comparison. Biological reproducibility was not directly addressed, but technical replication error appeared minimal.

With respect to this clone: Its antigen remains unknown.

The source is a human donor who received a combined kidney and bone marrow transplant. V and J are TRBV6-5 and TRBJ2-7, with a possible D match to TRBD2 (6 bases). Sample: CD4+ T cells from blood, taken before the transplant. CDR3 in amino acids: CASSYSISGSYEQYF. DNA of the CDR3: TGTGCCAGCAGTTACTCAATTAGCGGCTCCTACGAGCAGTACTTC.